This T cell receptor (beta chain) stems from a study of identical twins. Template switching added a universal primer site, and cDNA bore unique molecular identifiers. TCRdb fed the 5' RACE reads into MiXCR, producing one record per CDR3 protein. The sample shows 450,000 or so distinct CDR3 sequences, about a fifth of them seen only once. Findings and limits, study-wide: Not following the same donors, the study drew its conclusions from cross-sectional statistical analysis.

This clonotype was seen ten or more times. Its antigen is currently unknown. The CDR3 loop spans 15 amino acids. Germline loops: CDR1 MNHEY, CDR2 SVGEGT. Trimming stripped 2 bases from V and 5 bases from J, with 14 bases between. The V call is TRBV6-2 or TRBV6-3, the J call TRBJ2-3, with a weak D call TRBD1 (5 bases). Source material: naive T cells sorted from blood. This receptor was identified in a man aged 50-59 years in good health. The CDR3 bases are TGTGCCAGCAGTTACGTAGCAGGGTCCGGAGATACGCAGTATTTT. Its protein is CASSYVAGSGDTQYF.